A selection of T cell receptor beta chains follows, all from one sample in a study of blood T cell repertoires in COVID-19. Some clones are missing from TCRdb's copy, which holds only in-frame ones; the method was immunoSEQ multiplex PCR. The sample records 150,000 to 200,000 clones, about nine tenths being singletons. The sample taken for sequencing was peripheral blood. These receptors originate from a woman aged 45-65 years with acute or convalescent COVID-19. Both conserved end residues are part of each CDR3. Each record gives: clone size, D gene, J gene, V gene, CDR3 protein, CDR3 DNA. A D gene is named only where the DNA matches it firmly. Where a row states a size, it is once, few, many or the class of an expanded clone; other rows omit it.

. . TRBJ1-5 TRBV5-1 CASSFTGKPNQPQHF TGCGCCAGCAGCTTTACAGGTAAACCCAATCAGCCCCAGCATTTT
. TRBD1 TRBJ2-1 TRBV4-3 CASSQGQGGEQFF TGCGCCAGCAGCCAAGGACAGGGTGGTGAGCAGTTCTTC
. TRBD1 TRBJ1-2 TRBV5-6 CASARAGGAYGYTF TGTGCCAGCGCGCGGGCAGGGGGCGCCTATGGCTACACCTTC
. TRBD1 TRBJ1-1 TRBV18 CASSPGQGITEAFF TGTGCCAGCTCACCGGGACAGGGAATCACTGAAGCTTTCTTT
. . TRBJ1-1 TRBV7-9 CADRTATNTEAFF TGTGCCGACCGGACAGCAACGAACACTGAAGCTTTCTTT
. . TRBJ2-3 TRBV6-4 CASSPGISTDTQYF TGTGCCAGCAGCCCAGGGATTAGCACAGATACGCAGTATTTT
. TRBD1 TRBJ1-5 TRBV3-1/TRBV3-2 CASSQLGQGQHF TGTGCCAGCAGCCAGCTGGGACAGGGCCAGCATTTT
medium-sized TRBD2 TRBJ2-2 TRBV6-2/TRBV6-3 CASSENGRAGELFF TGTGCCAGCAGTGAGAACGGGAGGGCCGGGGAGCTGTTTTTT
. . TRBJ2-5 TRBV18 CASSPRSGETQYF TGTGCCAGCTCACCACGCAGCGGGGAGACCCAGTACTTC
once . TRBJ2-1 TRBV27 CASSPGTNYNEQFF TGTGCCAGCAGCCCCGGGACAAATTACAATGAGCAGTTCTTC
once . TRBJ2-3 TRBV7-9 CASSLGWTGEGDTQYF TGTGCCAGCAGCTTAGGGTGGACGGGAGAGGGAGATACGCAGTATTTT
. TRBD1 TRBJ1-5 TRBV4-1 CASSQDPRTGSGQPQHF TGCGCCAGCAGCCAAGACCCTCGGACAGGCTCGGGTCAGCCCCAGCATTTT
once . TRBJ1-1 TRBV30 CAWSDRTVNTEAFF TGTGCCTGGAGTGACCGGACAGTGAACACTGAAGCTTTCTTT
. . TRBJ2-5 TRBV18 CASSPPGLEETQYF TGTGCCAGCTCACCACCGGGGCTAGAGGAGACCCAGTACTTC
. TRBD1 TRBJ1-4 TRBV19 CASSPQDRGNEKLFF TGTGCCAGTAGTCCACAAGACAGGGGTAATGAAAAACTGTTTTTT
few . TRBJ1-5 TRBV6-4 CASRPEAYSNQPQHF TGTGCCAGCAGGCCAGAGGCTTATAGCAATCAGCCCCAGCATTTT
. . TRBJ2-3 TRBV10-2 CASRPDIDTQYF TGCGCCAGCAGGCCCGACATAGATACGCAGTATTTT
. . TRBJ2-2 TRBV10-3 CAISAPGTLNTGELFF TGTGCCATCAGTGCCCCCGGGACACTGAACACCGGGGAGCTGTTTTTT
. TRBD2 TRBJ2-1 TRBV6-5 CASSPLAGSYNEQFF TGTGCCAGCAGCCCCTTAGCGGGGTCCTACAATGAGCAGTTCTTC
. . TRBJ1-6 TRBV9 CASSVLDGSSYNSPLHF TGTGCCAGCAGCGTCCTAGATGGAAGCTCCTATAATTCACCCCTCCACTTT
. . TRBJ2-6 TRBV5-1 CASKVNQGAPGAGANVLTF TGCGCCAGCAAAGTAAACCAGGGAGCCCCGGGGGCTGGGGCCAACGTCCTGACTTTC
. . TRBJ2-2 TRBV7-2 CASRDFGVGELFF TGTGCCAGCAGAGATTTCGGGGTAGGGGAGCTGTTTTTT
. . TRBJ2-2 TRBV6-5 CASSYQIFTGELFF TGTGCCAGCAGTTACCAGATTTTCACCGGGGAGCTGTTTTTT
once TRBD2 TRBJ2-1 TRBV10-3 CAISDPLAGTLASYNEQFF TGTGCCATCAGTGATCCCCTAGCGGGGACCCTTGCCTCCTACAATGAGCAGTTCTTC
. TRBD1 TRBJ1-2 TRBV6-2/TRBV6-3 CASSPQGDYGYTF TGTGCCAGCAGCCCCCAGGGGGACTATGGCTACACCTTC
few . TRBJ1-3 TRBV5-1 CASSEGISGNTIYF TGCGCCAGCAGCGAGGGTATATCTGGAAACACCATATATTTT
. . TRBJ1-1 TRBV23-1 CASSQSGRGAFF TGCGCCAGCAGTCAATCCGGCAGGGGAGCTTTCTTT
. TRBD1 TRBJ1-1 TRBV29-1 CSVRQGPANTEAFF TGCAGCGTTCGACAGGGGCCGGCGAACACTGAAGCTTTCTTT
. . TRBJ2-5 TRBV4-1 CASSPTPGRAQETQYF TGCGCCAGCAGCCCGACCCCCGGCAGGGCCCAAGAGACCCAGTACTTC
. . TRBJ2-7 TRBV19 CASSRWAGVPYEQYF TGTGCCAGTAGCAGGTGGGCAGGGGTTCCGTACGAGCAGTACTTC
. TRBD1 TRBJ2-5 TRBV5-5 CASSLGTGGETQYF TGTGCCAGCAGCTTAGGGACAGGTGGGGAGACCCAGTACTTC
. . TRBJ2-1 TRBV7-9 CASSFRSGLYNEQFF TGTGCCAGCAGCTTCCGTTCAGGCTTATACAATGAGCAGTTCTTC
. . TRBJ2-1 TRBV4-3 CASSQERGGSYNEQFF TGCGCCAGCAGCCAAGAAAGGGGCGGCTCCTACAATGAGCAGTTCTTC
. . TRBJ1-1 TRBV10-3 CAIKDSSMNTEAFF TGTGCCATCAAGGACAGTTCGATGAACACTGAAGCTTTCTTT
. . TRBJ1-2 TRBV24-1 CATSVSRYYGYTF TGTGCCACCAGTGTGTCGAGGTACTATGGCTACACCTTC
. . TRBJ1-5 TRBV30 CAWSVLPGVNQPQHF TGTGCCTGGAGTGTACTGCCAGGCGTCAATCAGCCCCAGCATTTT
. . TRBJ1-2 TRBV3-1/TRBV3-2 CASSQRGTENIYGYTF TGTGCCAGCAGCCAAAGGGGGACGGAAAATATCTATGGCTACACCTTC
once TRBD2 TRBJ2-1 TRBV7-9 CASSKLADLYNEQFF TGTGCCAGCAGCAAACTAGCGGACCTCTACAATGAGCAGTTCTTC
. . TRBJ2-1 TRBV1 CTSSPYGLALGRNEQFF TGCACCAGCAGCCCGTACGGACTAGCGTTGGGTCGGAATGAGCAGTTCTTC
. . TRBJ1-1 TRBV19 CASSIQYTGFEAFF TGTGCCAGTAGTATCCAATATACAGGTTTTGAAGCTTTCTTT
. . TRBJ1-1 TRBV6-2/TRBV6-3 CASSYRGRTEAFF TGTGCCAGCAGTTATCGGGGGAGGACTGAAGCTTTCTTT
. . TRBJ2-1 TRBV5-1 CASSGGNRVGYNEQFF TGCGCCAGCAGCGGGGGCAACAGGGTAGGCTACAATGAGCAGTTCTTC
. . TRBJ1-1 TRBV11-2 CASIPDRPNTEAFF TGTGCCAGCATCCCGGACAGACCGAACACTGAAGCTTTCTTT
. TRBD2 TRBJ2-3 TRBV5-1 CASSSEGRGVADTQYF TGCGCCAGCAGCTCCGAGGGGCGGGGGGTGGCAGATACGCAGTATTTT
. . TRBJ1-2 TRBV27 CASSFGSLGAYGYTF TGTGCCAGCAGTTTCGGTAGTTTGGGGGCCTATGGCTACACCTTC
. TRBD1 TRBJ2-1 TRBV24-1 CATVDSIEIGGQDNEQFF TGTGCCACCGTCGACTCAATCGAGATAGGGGGACAGGACAATGAGCAGTTCTTC
once TRBD1 TRBJ1-3 TRBV7-8 CASSGWDRGMNTIYF TGTGCCAGCAGCGGGTGGGACAGGGGGATGAACACCATATATTTT
. TRBD1 TRBJ1-2 TRBV11-2 CASSTGQGNWGYTF TGTGCCAGCAGCACGGGACAGGGAAACTGGGGCTACACCTTC
. TRBD1 TRBJ2-7 TRBV6-2/TRBV6-3 CASSYRTGAEQYF TGTGCCAGCAGTTACAGGACAGGGGCCGAGCAGTACTTC
. . TRBJ1-6 TRBV7-2 CASSLGTDSAPLHF TGTGCCAGCAGCTTAGGGACAGACTCTGCACCCCTCCACTTT
. TRBD1 TRBJ1-2 TRBV2 CASSTTGGWYGYTF TGTGCCAGCAGTACTACAGGGGGCTGGTATGGCTACACCTTC
. TRBD2 TRBJ2-5 TRBV3-1/TRBV3-2 CASSLGLAGRETQYF TGTGCCAGCAGCCTCGGACTAGCGGGTCGGGAGACCCAGTACTTC
. TRBD1 TRBJ1-4 TRBV15 CATSRVVGQAANEKLFF TGTGCCACCAGCAGAGTCGTCGGACAGGCCGCTAATGAAAAACTGTTTTTT
. TRBD1 TRBJ1-2 TRBV4-2 CASSRESGGNYGYTF TGTGCCAGCAGCCGAGAATCAGGGGGGAACTATGGCTACACCTTC
. . TRBJ1-2 TRBV11-2 CASSLESHSTF TGTGCCAGCAGCTTAGAGAGTCACTCTACCTTC